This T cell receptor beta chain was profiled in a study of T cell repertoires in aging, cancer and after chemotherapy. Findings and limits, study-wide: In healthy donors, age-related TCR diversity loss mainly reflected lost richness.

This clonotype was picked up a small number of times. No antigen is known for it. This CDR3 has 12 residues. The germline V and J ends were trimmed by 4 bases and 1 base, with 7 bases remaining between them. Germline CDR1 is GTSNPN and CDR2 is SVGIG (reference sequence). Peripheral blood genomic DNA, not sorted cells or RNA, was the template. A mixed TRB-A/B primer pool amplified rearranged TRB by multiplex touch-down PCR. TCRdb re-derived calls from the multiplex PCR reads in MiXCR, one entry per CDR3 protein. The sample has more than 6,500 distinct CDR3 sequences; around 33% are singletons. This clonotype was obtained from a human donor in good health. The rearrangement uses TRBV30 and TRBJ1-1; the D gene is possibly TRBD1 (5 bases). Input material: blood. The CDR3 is CAWMQGNTEAFF. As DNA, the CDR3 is TGTGCCTGGATGCAGGGGAACACTGAAGCTTTCTTT.